Presented here are 10 T cell receptor beta chains from one specimen sequenced in a study of metastatic and nonmetastatic thyroid tumors (TCRdb year 2020). The receptor library was made with PCR. Sequencing was performed on an Illumina HiSeq 4000. TCRdb took the public reads, trimmed them with fastp at Q25, ran MiXCR for clone calling and kept in-frame beta chains. A total of 35,000 to 50,000 clones appear in this sample, approximately 28% of them only once. The top ten clones comprise around 9.6% of the sample. No treatment had been received by any patient before thyroid surgery. The specimen sequenced was blood. These receptor sequences come from a male donor with papillary thyroid cancer or a benign thyroid nodule (not recorded which). Some clones in this sample may be carry-over from other donors' samples.

This clone is deemed medium-sized. Additional DNA sequences in this sample encode the identical CDR3. V and J are TRBV12-3 or TRBV12-4 and TRBJ1-2; TRBD1 aligns across 7 bases. The CDR3 covers 13 residues. The V and J ends lost 5 bases and 8 bases, in that order; junction bases with no gene match: 8. CDR3 amino acids: CASSKTGSGGYTF. DNA of the CDR3: TGTGCCAGCAGTAAGACAGGGTCGGGGGGCTACACCTTC.

The chain couples TRBV28 to TRBJ2-1; no firm D call. The CDR3 spans 16 residues. The V and J ends lost 3 bases and 2 bases respectively, with 14 bases between them. Looked up from germline, CDR1 is MDHEN and CDR2 is SYDVKM. Here the CDR3 DNA reads TGTGCCAGCAGTTTTTTCACACTACAAACCTACAATGAGCAGTTCTTC. This sequence encodes CASSFFTLQTYNEQFF.

This clone was detected only once. The DNA for the CDR3 is TGCGCCAGCGGGACAGGGGACTCGGATAATTCACCCCTCCACTTT. This translates into CASGTGDSDNSPLHF. The chain combines TRBV5-1 with TRBJ1-6; 10 bases fit TRBD1. Trimming removed 7 bases from V and 5 bases from J; junction bases left unmatched: 6. Germline lookup yields CDR1 SGHRS and CDR2 YFSETQ. The CDR3 length is 15 residues.

The rearrangement uses TRBV3-1 and TRBJ1-5; no reliable D call. The CDR3 runs to 13 residues. With 4 bases removed from V and 2 bases from J, the gap between germline ends came to 6 bases. Germline V gene sequence: CDR1 LGHDT, CDR2 YNNKEL (reference sequence). CDR3 sequence reads: CASSPGRNQPQHF. In DNA, the CDR3 is TGTGCCAGCAGCCCCGGCCGCAATCAGCCCCAGCATTTT.

The V gene is TRBV20-1, the J gene TRBJ1-2; D perhaps matches TRBD1 (5 bases). V lost 0 bases and J lost 7, with 9 bases in between. Germline V gene data show CDR1 as DFQATT and CDR2 as SNEGSKA (reference sequence). CDR3 length: 12 amino acids. CDR3 bases: TGCAGTGCTAGAGAGTCCAGGGCTGGCTACACCTTC. It codes for CSARESRAGYTF.

The CDR3 loop is CASSSGNTEAFF. CDR3 DNA: TGTGCCAGCAGTTCTGGGAACACTGAAGCTTTCTTT. V usage is TRBV27 and J usage is TRBJ1-1; D remains ambiguous. CDR1 is MNHEY, CDR2 SMNVEV, per germline (reference sequence). Trimming removed 4 bases from V and 1 base from J, with 4 bases in between. This CDR3 is 12 amino acids long.

This rearrangement joins TRBV20-1 to TRBJ1-5; D is possibly TRBD1 (6 bases). The CDR3 loop spans 15 amino acids. V lost 3 bases, J lost 5 bases, and 17 bases lay in between. CDR1 and CDR2 from the germline V gene are DFQATT and SNEGSKA (reference sequence). Here the CDR3 DNA reads TGCAGTGCTAGGCCCTGGACAGTGGCCGATCAGCCCCAGCATTTT. This sequence encodes CSARPWTVADQPQHF.

There are a few counts of this clone. DNA of the CDR3: TGTGCCAGCAGCGTACTGGGCACAGATACGCAGTATTTT. Amino acids: CASSVLGTDTQYF. The rearrangement joins TRBV2 to TRBJ2-3; D remains unclear. Germline loops: CDR1 SNHLY, CDR2 FYNNEI. Trimming left V 6 bases short and J 1 base short, with 8 bases between. The CDR3 extends over 13 amino acids.

The rearrangement links TRBV11-2 to TRBJ2-2, with TRBD1 as a possible D gene (6 bases). Trimming cost V 5 bases and J 7 bases, with 14 bases left between them. This CDR3 has 14 residues. Germline CDR1 SGHAT, CDR2 FQNNGV. The chain's CDR3 is CASSPTYRDGELFF. CDR3 bases: TGTGCCAGCAGCCCCACCTACAGGGACGGGGAGCTGTTTTTT.

In its sample, this clone is medium-sized. The V and J genes are TRBV5-1 and TRBJ2-1, with TRBD2 identical over 10 bases. Germline CDR1 reads SGHRS; CDR2 reads YFSETQ. This CDR3 is built from 15 residues. V trimming: 7 bases; J trimming: 4 bases; junction bases outside the gene matches: 8. CDR3 region: CASGLLAGTYNEQFF. The DNA of the CDR3 is TGCGCCAGCGGACTACTAGCGGGGACTTACAATGAGCAGTTCTTC.